The T cell receptor beta chain under discussion was sequenced for a study of T cell responses to AZD1222 COVID-19 vaccine. Germline lookup yields CDR1 SGDLS and CDR2 YYNGEE. Trimming removed 2 bases at V and 2 bases at J, with 11 bases between. The CDR3 has 14 residues. Here immunoSEQ multiplex PCR was the method, and the copy in TCRdb shows in-frame clones only, minus some. Of around 110,000 clones in the sample, roughly 91% were seen once. The sequencing used peripheral blood, collected 28 days after the second AZD1222 dose. The receptor was derived from an adult who received the AZD1222 COVID-19 vaccine. The chain joins TRBV9 to TRBJ2-7; D possibly uses TRBD1 or TRBD2 (5 bases each). The CDR3 DNA follows: TGTGCCAGCAGCGTTGGGACGGGGACCTACGAGCAGTACTTC. Translating gives CASSVGTGTYEQYF.